One and the same sample provided the 4 T cell receptor beta chains below, sequenced in a study of CD8+CD57+ T cells in acquired aplastic anemia (dated by TCRdb to between 2017 and 2018). This sample was sequenced with an Illumina HiSeq 2000. Genomic DNA was used as template for profiling of TCR beta VDJ combinations and CDR3 sequences. TCRdb passed the public sequencing reads through fastp at Q25 and MiXCR, retaining productive beta sequences. A single entry per CDR3 protein holds the most common genes and DNA from its merged rows. This sample is represented by 200,000 to 250,000 distinct CDR3 sequences; roughly 33% of them were singletons. The ten largest clonotypes hold roughly 1.1% of the sample. The material sequenced was sorted CD4+, CD8+, or CD8+CD57+ T cells (not recorded which) from PBMCs. Every receptor here comes from a human donor in good health, serving as a control.

This clonotype showed up many times. The chain combines TRBV2 with TRBJ2-2; 7 bases are shared with TRBD2. V lost 5 bases, J lost 2 bases, and 5 bases stayed unmatched. Germline-derived CDR1 and CDR2 are SNHLY and FYNNEI. CDR3 length: 15 amino acids. The CDR3 DNA is TGTGCCAGCAGTCTTTTGGGACTAAACACCGGGGAGCTGTTTTTT. Translation gives CASSLLGLNTGELFF.

This clonotype came up many times. This chain links TRBV2 with TRBJ2-3, with D perhaps TRBD1 or TRBD2 (6 bases each). Trimming removed 6 bases from V and 3 bases from J, with 22 bases in between. The CDR3 sequence is 17 residues long. Germline assignment: CDR1 SNHLY and CDR2 FYNNEI. CDR3 in DNA: TGTGCCAGCAGCTCCTCAACGGGGGCCCCTGGGACAGATACGCAGTATTTT. It yields the protein CASSSSTGAPGTDTQYF.

This clonotype was observed at least ten times. The J gene is TRBJ1-6, the V gene TRBV5-8; D unclear. V lost 0 bases, J lost 4 bases, and 2 bases lay in between. The CDR3 consists of 13 residues. Germline V CDR1 and CDR2: SGHTS, YDEGEE. The CDR3 DNA sequence: TGTGCCAGCAGCTTGGTTTATAATTCACCCCTCCACTTT. Protein sequence: CASSLVYNSPLHF.

The table lists this clonotype with many counts. V is TRBV2 and J is TRBJ2-7, with D uncertain. The germline CDR1 and CDR2 sequences are SNHLY and FYNNEI. Trimming left V 5 bases short and J 0 bases short, with 11 bases between. The CDR3 spans 14 residues. CDR3 residues: CASSQELSSYEQYF. The CDR3 coding sequence is TGTGCCAGCAGTCAAGAGCTAAGCTCCTACGAGCAGTACTTC.